Presented here are 2 T cell receptor beta chains from one specimen sequenced in a study of T cell responses to AZD1222 COVID-19 vaccine. Repertoires were generated with immunoSEQ multiplex PCR, while TCRdb's copy carries only in-frame clones and drops some. Counted here are about 140,000 clones, around 90% occurring once; the ten biggest clones make up approximately 5.9%. This specimen was peripheral blood, taken 28 days after the second AZD1222 dose. The receptors stem from an adult who received the AZD1222 COVID-19 vaccine.

The chain uses TRBV2 and TRBJ1-2; D remains unclear. V lost 1 base and J lost 8, with 11 bases in between. Germline V CDR1 and CDR2: SNHLY, FYNNEI. The CDR3 length is 13 residues. The DNA for the CDR3 is TGTGCCAGCAGTGAAGACCGCCCCGGGGGCTACACCTTC. Translating gives CASSEDRPGGYTF.

The rearrangement joins TRBV5-4 to TRBJ1-2, with D unresolved. The CDR3 totals 13 residues. Germline V gives CDR1 SGHNT, CDR2 YYREEE (reference sequence). V was clipped by 4 bases and J by 4 bases, with 11 bases between them. CDR3 DNA: TGTGCCAGCAGCCCCGACACTTCCTATGGCTACACCTTC. It yields the protein CASSPDTSYGYTF. Together with reference TRBV5-4 and TRBJ1-2, the CDR3 gives the full variable domain: ETGVTQSPTHLIKTRGQQVTLRCSSQSGHNTVSWYQQALGQGPQFIFQYYREEENGRGNFPPRFSGLQFPNYSSELNVNALELDDSALYLCASSPDTSYGYTFGSGTRLTVV.